This T cell receptor beta chain was found in a study of tumor-infiltrating lymphocytes in primary liver carcinoma (dated by TCRdb to between 2016 and 2019). Regarding the study in general: Surgical resection was performed in China between 2015 and early 2016 on about 5 patients with histopathologically diagnosed primary liver carcinoma. Of the five patients, three men and two women aged 30 to 69 years, four had hepatocellular carcinoma and one had combined HCC and intrahepatic cholangiocarcinoma. The tumors of the five patients were staged as T1-T3 N0M0, with maximum diameters ranging from roughly 4 to 10 cm. Each sample produced about 3.5 to 7.13 million productive TCRbeta reads, and read depth showed no significant difference between tissue types. Across five regions of each liver tumor, along with adjacent normal tissue and blood, the study brought together TCRbeta repertoire sequencing, expression microarrays and whole-exome sequencing. A total of 35 specimens from 5 patients went through TCRbeta repertoire sequencing, namely 25 tumor regions, 5 adjacent noncancerous liver tissues and 5 peripheral blood samples. High reproducibility was observed for the technical replicate repertoires, with mean shared-clone rates around 0.9 and correlation coefficients above 0.95.

Blood RNA was extracted from unsorted whole blood using TRIzol reagent, and germline DNA was obtained with the DNeasy Blood & Tissue kit. Patients had chronic HBV infection and were treatment-naive at sampling. Before surgery, roughly 4 milliliters of peripheral blood were drawn into K2EDTA tubes. Starting from about 500 ng total RNA, TCRbeta-specific cDNA was produced by reverse transcription with a constant-region primer and ProtoScript II reverse transcriptase. Construction of the TCRbeta libraries relied on three nested rounds of multiplex PCR, following a slightly modified ARM-PCR procedure. The first two PCR rounds used multiplex TRBV1-TRBV30 forward primers with a Cbeta reverse primer, each for about 10 cycles. Sample barcodes and Illumina adapters were attached in a final 25-cycle PCR using Deep VentR polymerase. Amplicons of 200-500 bp were gel-purified with a QIAquick gel extraction kit before sequencing. An Illumina HiSeq 2500 was used to sequence the TCRbeta amplicons, generating 250-bp paired-end reads. The authors' analysis ran thus. Reads were quality-trimmed with Trimmomatic v0.33, and paired reads were merged with FLASH v1.2.11 to recover full CDR3 sequences. MiGEC v1.2.1b assigned V, D and J germline segments to the rearranged TCRbeta sequences. Clonotype statistics and Shannon-Wiener diversity indices were calculated with VDJtools v1.0.0. Except for diversity analysis, only the 250 most abundant clonotypes of each sample were used in subsequent analyses to reduce sampling bias. TCRdb reprocessing: public reads trimmed at Q25 with fastp, clones called with MiXCR, in-frame beta chains kept. Identical CDR3 protein sequences are pooled into one entry, listed with their most common genes and DNA. These V and J calls rely on TCRdb rather than the paper's analysis. The sample records 190,000 or so distinct CDR3 sequences, 65% of which are singletons. Approximately 7% of the sample rests with the top ten.

The germline ends are 16 bases apart after V is trimmed by 4 bases and J by 6 bases. From the cysteine through the phenylalanine, the CDR3 covers 14 amino acids. Only the CDR3 portion is preserved as DNA: 42 bases, with reading frame beginning at the first base. As encoded in the germline V gene, CDR1 is SGHDT while CDR2 is YYEEEE. The table lists this clonotype with a few counts. Its recognized antigen is unknown. Per-nucleotide qualities are absent, and no much larger clonotype sits a single base away. Here is what the overall study found, with its caveats: Since the samples were bulk and unsorted, there was no way to compare CD4+ and CD8+ T cell repertoires. Because only the TCR beta chain was sequenced and unpaired alpha chains were not captured, true repertoire diversity is likely underestimated. Consistent with antigen-driven expansion, pairs of tumor regions showed higher repertoire overlap (mean around 36%) than either tumor-adjacent pairs (approximately 17%) or tumor-blood pairs (approximately 15%). The top 250 clones made up a significantly larger repertoire fraction in tumors than in blood (p = 0.039). The study included only four to six patients, and the authors note findings should be validated in a larger study.

The sample taken for sequencing was peripheral blood. In this chain, TRBV5-6 is recombined with TRBJ2-5, with a tentative D gene TRBD2 over 6 matching bases. This clonotype originated in an older woman with primary liver carcinoma and hepatitis B virus infection. The CDR3 loop reads CASSGEADRQTQYF. The DNA is TGTGCCAGCAGCGGGGAGGCGGACCGACAGACCCAGTACTTC.